Shown below are 27 T cell receptor beta chains from a single sample sequenced in a study of OX40 agonist ivuxolimab in advanced cancers. Some clones are missing from TCRdb's copy, which holds only in-frame ones; the method was immunoSEQ multiplex PCR. This sample yields approximately 52,000 clones, of which approximately 83% are seen a single time; roughly 12% belongs to the top ten. The source was CD4+ or CD8+ T cells sorted from blood, collected in a trial of the OX40 agonist ivuxolimab. All receptors come from an adult with an advanced solid tumor such as melanoma, head and neck, liver or kidney cancer.

This clone was counted between two and nine times. V gene TRBV4-2 combines with J gene TRBJ2-3; D is uncertain. V lost 2 bases and J lost 7, with 13 bases in between. This CDR3 contains 14 residues. From germline, CDR1 is LGHNA and CDR2 YNFKEQ. As DNA, the CDR3 is TGTGCCAGCAGCCAAACGGGCCCCCGACATACGCAGTATTTT. Its translation: CASSQTGPRHTQYF.

The CDR3 reads CASKASGSSYEQYF. CDR3 in DNA: TGTGCCAGCAAGGCATCGGGGAGCTCCTACGAGCAGTACTTC. The gene calls are TRBV6-4 and TRBJ2-7, with a possible D match to TRBD2 (5 bases). CDR1 is MRHNA, CDR2 SNTAGT, per germline. This CDR3 is 14 amino acids long. Trimming left V 7 bases short and J 0 bases short, with 13 bases between.

The J gene is TRBJ1-1, the V gene TRBV19; no clear D gene. The germline V gene has CDR1 LNHDA and CDR2 SQIVND (reference sequence). V was trimmed by 10 bases and J by 1 base, leaving 10 bases between them. CDR3 length: 12 amino acids. The CDR3 sequence is CATSDWNTEAFF. The CDR3 DNA reads as TGTGCCACCTCTGATTGGAACACTGAAGCTTTCTTT.

This clone ranks as hyperexpanded. The J gene is TRBJ2-7, the V gene TRBV9; 8 bases match TRBD1. With V trimmed by 0 bases and J by 0 bases, 5 bases remained unmatched. This CDR3 has 16 residues. The germline gives CDR1 SGDLS, CDR2 YYNGEE. The CDR3 DNA is TGTGCCAGCAGCGTAGGACAGGGGCCGAGCTCCTACGAGCAGTACTTC. It is translated as CASSVGQGPSSYEQYF.

J is TRBJ2-5 and V is TRBV2, with 8 positions matching TRBD1. The CDR3 runs to 13 residues. J was trimmed by 7 bases and V by 10 bases; bases with no gene match: 11. Germline assignment: CDR1 SNHLY and CDR2 FYNNEI. The CDR3 spells CATLGPQGGTQYF. In nucleotides, the CDR3 is TGTGCCACCCTAGGGCCACAGGGGGGGACCCAGTACTTC.

This clone was recorded only once. The gene calls are TRBV4-1 and TRBJ2-7, with D possibly matching TRBD2 (6 bases). V lost 4 bases, J lost 5 bases, and 18 bases lay in between. Per germline, CDR1 MGHRA and CDR2 YSYEKL. CDR3 size: 15 residues. The CDR3 DNA follows: TGCGCCAGCAGCCCGGGGAGGATGGGGGTCCACGAGCAGTACTTC. Protein product: CASSPGRMGVHEQYF.

The chain recombines TRBV6-5 with TRBJ2-5, with 12 bases identical to TRBD1. Germline trimming cut 3 bases from V and 4 bases from J; bases unmatched to any gene: 3. Germline V gives CDR1 MNHEY, CDR2 SVGAGI. This CDR3 comprises 15 residues. CDR3 sequence (DNA): TGTGCCAGCAGTTATGGGACAGGGGGCAGAGAGACCCAGTACTTC. Residues: CASSYGTGGRETQYF.

The chain has TRBV15 and TRBJ2-5, with D perhaps TRBD1 or TRBD2 (5 bases each). Between the trimmed V and J ends, which lost 5 bases and 1 base, there was a span of 5 bases. The CDR3 contains 12 residues. CDR1 is LNHNV and CDR2 is YYDKDF in the germline V gene (reference sequence). The DNA for the CDR3 is TGTGCCACCAGCGGGGGCCAAGAGACCCAGTACTTC. This codes for CATSGGQETQYF.

This clone is categorized as large. This chain joins TRBV14 and TRBJ1-1, with D possibly TRBD1 on 5 matching bases. V lost 5 bases to trimming and J lost 5 bases, with 18 bases between them. The CDR3 contains 15 residues. Germline loops: CDR1 SGHDN, CDR2 FVKESK. DNA for the CDR3: TGTGCCAGCAGCTCTTCCGGGGGACTGTTGACTGAAGCTTTCTTT. It translates to CASSSSGGLLTEAFF.

This chain uses TRBV4-3 with TRBJ2-1, with 9 bases identical to TRBD1. The CDR3 runs 21 residues. Germline assignment: CDR1 LGHNA and CDR2 YSLEER. V dropped 1 base and J dropped 0; count of bases not matched to a gene: 16. CDR3 nucleotides: TGCGCCAGCAGCCAAGGATATGGGGGACAGGGTCGATTGGGCTCCTACAATGAGCAGTTCTTC. Translation: CASSQGYGGQGRLGSYNEQFF.

The rearrangement joins TRBV7-3 to TRBJ1-1; the D gene is possibly TRBD1 (5 bases). Germline V gene data show CDR1 as SGHTA and CDR2 as FQGTGA. Trimming took 1 base from V and 1 from J, leaving 13 bases between them. This CDR3 comprises 16 residues. CDR3 sequence (DNA): TGTGCCAGCAGCTTAATTCCGGGGGGGAGGAACACTGAAGCTTTCTTT. This encodes CASSLIPGGRNTEAFF.

The table lists this clone with a few counts. J is TRBJ2-2 and V is TRBV27; 8 positions agree with TRBD2. The CDR3 consists of 16 residues. Germline V lookup: CDR1 MNHEY, CDR2 SMNVEV (reference sequence). V dropped 2 bases and J dropped 4; count of bases not matched to a gene: 6. The CDR3 sequence is CASSLRPAGATGELFF. CDR3 coding DNA: TGTGCCAGCAGTTTACGACCAGCGGGGGCCACCGGGGAGCTGTTTTTT.

This clone was seen a handful of times. The rearrangement joins TRBV2 to TRBJ1-1, with TRBD1 matching over 7 bases. This CDR3 is built from 17 residues. Germline V gene sequence: CDR1 SNHLY, CDR2 FYNNEI. V gave up 4 bases and J gave up 0 bases; unmatched junction bases: 11. The CDR3: CASSGDSTSRMNTEAFF. DNA of the CDR3: TGTGCCAGCAGTGGGGACAGTACGAGTAGGATGAACACTGAAGCTTTCTTT.

The V and J genes are TRBV11-2 and TRBJ1-6; D gene uncertain. V lost 4 bases and J 0 bases, leaving 10 bases between the germline ends. Germline values: CDR1 SGHAT, CDR2 FQNNGV. This CDR3 spans 16 amino acids. This CDR3 is CASSSLRSSYNSPLHF. The CDR3 nucleotides read TGTGCCAGCAGCTCCCTTAGGAGCTCCTATAATTCACCCCTCCACTTT.

This chain uses TRBV13 with TRBJ2-3, with D possibly matching TRBD2 (7 bases). V shed 5 bases and J shed 5 bases, with 23 bases lying between them. Germline V gene data show CDR1 as PRHDT and CDR2 as FYEKMQ (reference sequence). There are 17 residues in the CDR3. The CDR3 region is CASSPLGVGGPQDTQYF. The CDR3 nucleotides read TGTGCCAGCAGCCCACTTGGGGTGGGGGGGCCTCAAGATACGCAGTATTTT.

As regards this clone: The junction shows a germline mismatch at one end, possibly a read error. This sequence joins TRBV25-1 and TRBJ2-7; D unclear. Germline CDR1 reads MGHDK; CDR2 reads SYGVNS. The CDR3 extends over 12 amino acids. The DNA of the CDR3 is TGTGCCAGCAGTGACGGTTTTCGGCGATTCGACTTC. As protein: CASSDGFRRFDF.

J is TRBJ1-2 and V is TRBV6-6, with 12 bases lining up with TRBD1. The trim removed 8 bases at V and 8 bases at J, leaving 0 bases unmatched. The germline V gene has CDR1 MNHNY and CDR2 SVGAGI (reference sequence). The CDR3 runs 11 residues. CDR3 region: CASGTGGGYTF. Written as DNA, the CDR3 is TGTGCCAGCGGGACAGGGGGCGGCTACACCTTC.

This sequence joins TRBV4-1 and TRBJ2-7, with 7 bases lining up with TRBD1. Germline trimming cut 4 bases from V and 3 bases from J; bases unmatched to any gene: 12. The germline CDR1 and CDR2 sequences are MGHRA and YSYEKL. The CDR3 is made up of 16 amino acids. The CDR3 protein is CASSPQQGLLGYEQYF. The CDR3 DNA is TGCGCCAGCAGCCCCCAACAGGGGCTTTTGGGCTACGAGCAGTACTTC.

The chain has TRBV7-9 and TRBJ1-6; D is uncertain. This CDR3 has 13 residues. The germline V gene encodes CDR1 SEHNR and CDR2 FQNEAQ (reference sequence). Trimming cost V 7 bases and J 2 bases, with 6 bases left between them. In DNA, the CDR3 is TGTGCCAGCATAGAGACCTATAATTCACCCCTCCACTTT. Translated, it gives CASIETYNSPLHF.

The J gene is TRBJ2-3, the V gene TRBV7-9; 15 bases fit TRBD2. CDR1 and CDR2 (germline): SEHNR, FQNEAQ (reference sequence). There are 15 residues in the CDR3. The V and J ends lost 6 bases and 4 bases, in that order; junction bases with no gene match: 2. In nucleotides, the CDR3 is TGTGCCAGCAGTTGGACTAGCGGGGGGGCAGATACGCAGTATTTT. Protein sequence: CASSWTSGGADTQYF.

V usage is TRBV9 and J usage is TRBJ1-4; D might be TRBD1 (5 bases). V lost 0 bases, J lost 0 bases, and 9 bases lay in between. CDR3 length: 16 residues. Germline V gives CDR1 SGDLS, CDR2 YYNGEE. CDR3 sequence (DNA): TGTGCCAGCAGCGTAGGGGGGGTAACAACTAATGAAAAACTGTTTTTT. Its protein is CASSVGGVTTNEKLFF.

CDR3 sequence reads: CASSLGISYEQYF. Here the CDR3 DNA reads TGTGCCAGCAGCTTAGGCATAAGCTACGAGCAGTACTTC. V is TRBV7-2 and J is TRBJ2-7; D unresolved. Germline V gene data show CDR1 as SGHTA and CDR2 as FQGNSA. The CDR3 sequence is 13 residues long. Trimming shortened V by 1 base and J by 3 bases, and 7 bases separated the two germline ends.

This sequence joins TRBV7-6 and TRBJ2-2; no definite D call. Germline V gene data show CDR1 as SGHVS and CDR2 as FNYEAQ. Trimming removed 0 bases from V and 7 bases from J, with 18 bases in between. CDR3 size: 17 residues. CDR3 sequence: CASSLATPQVAGGELFF. CDR3 nucleotides: TGTGCCAGCAGCTTAGCGACGCCCCAGGTGGCTGGCGGGGAGCTGTTTTTT.

About this clone: Other DNA sequences in this sample translate to the same CDR3. CDR3 sequence: CASSFGGEAFF. The CDR3 region has the DNA TGTGCCAGCAGCTTCGGGGGTGAGGCTTTCTTT. The V and J genes are TRBV5-6 and TRBJ1-1, with TRBD1 as a possible D gene (5 bases). CDR1 SGHDT and CDR2 YYEEEE come from the germline V gene. CDR3 length equals 11 residues. Trimming shortened V by 2 bases and J by 11 bases, and 10 bases separated the two germline ends.

V and J are TRBV10-3 and TRBJ2-7; tentatively, D is TRBD2 (5 bases). Germline V gene data show CDR1 as ENHRY and CDR2 as SYGVKD. Trimming removed 2 bases from V and 0 bases from J, with 11 bases in between. This CDR3 is 15 amino acids long. The CDR3 DNA reads as TGTGCCATCAGTGAGGCGGAGGTATACTCCTACGAGCAGTACTTC. This translates into CAISEAEVYSYEQYF.

The CDR3 DNA sequence: TGTGCCAGCAGCCCCGGGCCCCCTTCCTACGAGCAGTACTTC. Translated, it gives CASSPGPPSYEQYF. The chain employs TRBV5-4 and TRBJ2-7; the D is unclear. With 4 bases removed from V and 1 base from J, the gap between germline ends came to 12 bases. The CDR3 is 14 amino acids. Germline CDR1 SGHNT, CDR2 YYREEE (reference sequence).

This clone is medium-sized in the sample. The CDR3 nucleotides read TGTGCCACGGAAGGGACTGAAGCTTTCTTT. This translates into CATEGTEAFF. The chain couples TRBV6-5 to TRBJ1-1, with D hard to call. The CDR3 loop spans 10 amino acids. Germline CDR1 MNHEY, CDR2 SVGAGI. Between the trimmed V and J ends, which lost 10 bases and 5 bases, there was a span of 8 bases.